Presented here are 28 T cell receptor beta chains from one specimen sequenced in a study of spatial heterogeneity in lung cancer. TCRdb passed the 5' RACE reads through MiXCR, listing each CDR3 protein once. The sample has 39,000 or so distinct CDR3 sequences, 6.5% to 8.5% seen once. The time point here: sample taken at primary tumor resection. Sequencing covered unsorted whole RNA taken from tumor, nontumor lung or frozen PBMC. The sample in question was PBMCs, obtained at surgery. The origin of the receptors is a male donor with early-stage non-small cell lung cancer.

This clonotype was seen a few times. The CDR3 sequence: CASSLDLPGQGGYGYTF. The CDR3 nucleotides are TGCGCCAGCAGCTTGGACCTACCGGGACAGGGCGGCTATGGCTACACCTTC. This sequence joins TRBV5-1 and TRBJ1-2; 9 bases line up with TRBD1. This CDR3 region has 17 residues. The J segment lost 4 bases and the V segment lost 0 bases, leaving 10 bases of the junction unmatched. CDR1 is SGHRS, CDR2 YFSETQ, per germline.

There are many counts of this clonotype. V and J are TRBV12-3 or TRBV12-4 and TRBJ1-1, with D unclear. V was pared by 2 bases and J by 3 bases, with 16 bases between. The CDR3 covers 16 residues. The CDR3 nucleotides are TGTGCCAGCAGTTTACTGGGCCGCGCTCGGGACACTGAAGCTTTCTTT. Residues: CASSLLGRARDTEAFF.

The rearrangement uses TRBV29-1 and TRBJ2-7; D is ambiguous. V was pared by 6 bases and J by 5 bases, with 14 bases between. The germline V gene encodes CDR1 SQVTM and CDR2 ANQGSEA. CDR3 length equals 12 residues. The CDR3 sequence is CSVSEGRNEQYF. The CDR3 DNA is TGCAGCGTATCTGAAGGGCGCAACGAGCAGTACTTC.

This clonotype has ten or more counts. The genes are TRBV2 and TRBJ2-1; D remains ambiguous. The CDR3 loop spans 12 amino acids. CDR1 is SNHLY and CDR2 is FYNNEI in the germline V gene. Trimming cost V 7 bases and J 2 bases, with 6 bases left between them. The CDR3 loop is CASTSTYNEQFF. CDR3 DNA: TGTGCCAGCACAAGCACCTACAATGAGCAGTTCTTC.

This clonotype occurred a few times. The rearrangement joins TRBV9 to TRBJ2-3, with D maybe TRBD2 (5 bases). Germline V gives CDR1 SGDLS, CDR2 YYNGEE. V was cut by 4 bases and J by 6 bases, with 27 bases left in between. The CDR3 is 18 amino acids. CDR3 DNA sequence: TGTGCCAGCAGCAACTCCGCCGGAGGCCCCATTAAGGCGGATACGCAGTATTTT. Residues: CASSNSAGGPIKADTQYF.

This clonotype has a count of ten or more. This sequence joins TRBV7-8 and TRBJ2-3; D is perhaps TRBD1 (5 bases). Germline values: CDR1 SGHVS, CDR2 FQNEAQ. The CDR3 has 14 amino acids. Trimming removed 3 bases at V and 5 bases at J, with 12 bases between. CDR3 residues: CASSFGQHRDTQYF. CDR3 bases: TGTGCCAGCAGCTTTGGACAACACCGAGATACGCAGTATTTT.

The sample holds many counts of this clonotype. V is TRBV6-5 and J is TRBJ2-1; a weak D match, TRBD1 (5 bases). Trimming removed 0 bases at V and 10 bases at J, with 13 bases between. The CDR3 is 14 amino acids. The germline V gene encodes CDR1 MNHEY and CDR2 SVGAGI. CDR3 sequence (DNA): TGTGCCAGCAGTTACTCTTTCGACAGAGGCGAGCAGTTCTTC. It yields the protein CASSYSFDRGEQFF.

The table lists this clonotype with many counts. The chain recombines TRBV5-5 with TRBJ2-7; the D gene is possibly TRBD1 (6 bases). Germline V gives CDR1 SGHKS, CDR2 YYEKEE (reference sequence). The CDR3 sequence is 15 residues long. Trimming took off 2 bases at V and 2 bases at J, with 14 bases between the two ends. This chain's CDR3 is CASSLAGTSAYEQYF. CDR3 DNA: TGTGCCAGCAGCTTAGCCGGGACATCCGCCTACGAGCAGTACTTC. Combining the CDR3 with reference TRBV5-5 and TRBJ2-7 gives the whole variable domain DAGVTQSPTHLIKTRGQQVTLRCSPISGHKSVSWYQQVLGQGPQFIFQYYEKEERGRGNFPDRFSARQFPNYSSELNVNALLLGDSALYLCASSLAGTSAYEQYFGPGTRLTVT.

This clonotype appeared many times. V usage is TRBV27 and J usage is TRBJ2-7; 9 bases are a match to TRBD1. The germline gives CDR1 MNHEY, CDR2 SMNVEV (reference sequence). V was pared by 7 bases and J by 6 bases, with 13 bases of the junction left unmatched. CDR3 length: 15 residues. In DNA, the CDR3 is TGTGCCAGCATTTCCCGTCCGGGACAGGGTTTCGAGCAGTACTTC. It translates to CASISRPGQGFEQYF.

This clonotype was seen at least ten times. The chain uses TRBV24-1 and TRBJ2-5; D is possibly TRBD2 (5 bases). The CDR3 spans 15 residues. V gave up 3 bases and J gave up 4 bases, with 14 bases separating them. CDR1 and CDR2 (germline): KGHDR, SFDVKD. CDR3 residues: CATSDEKEARETQYF. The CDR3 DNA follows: TGTGCCACCAGTGATGAGAAGGAGGCGAGAGAGACCCAGTACTTC.

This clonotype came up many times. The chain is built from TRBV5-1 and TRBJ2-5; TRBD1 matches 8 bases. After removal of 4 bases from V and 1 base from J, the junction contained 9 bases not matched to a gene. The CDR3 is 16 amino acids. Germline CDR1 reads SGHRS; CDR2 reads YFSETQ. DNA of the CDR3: TGCGCCAGCAGCCCAACGACAGGGGTGGGCCAAGAGACCCAGTACTTC. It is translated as CASSPTTGVGQETQYF. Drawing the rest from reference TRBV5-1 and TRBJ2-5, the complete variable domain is KAGVTQTPRYLIKTRGQQVTLSCSPISGHRSVSWYQQTPGQGLQFLFEYFSETQRNKGNFPGRFSGRQFSNSRSEMNVSTLELGDSALYLCASSPTTGVGQETQYFGPGTRLLVL.

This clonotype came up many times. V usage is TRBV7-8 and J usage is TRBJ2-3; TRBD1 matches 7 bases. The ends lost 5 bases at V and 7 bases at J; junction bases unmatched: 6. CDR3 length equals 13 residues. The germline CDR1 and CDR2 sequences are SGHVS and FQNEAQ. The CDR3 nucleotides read TGTGCCAGCAGCCCACAGGGGTGGAATACGCAGTATTTT. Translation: CASSPQGWNTQYF.

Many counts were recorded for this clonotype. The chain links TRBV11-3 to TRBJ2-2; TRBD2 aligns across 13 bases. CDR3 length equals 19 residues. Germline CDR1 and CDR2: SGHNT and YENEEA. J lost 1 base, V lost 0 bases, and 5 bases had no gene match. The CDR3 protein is CASSLDRGLAGLNTGELFF. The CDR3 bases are TGTGCCAGCAGCTTAGACAGGGGACTAGCGGGGCTGAACACCGGGGAGCTGTTTTTT.

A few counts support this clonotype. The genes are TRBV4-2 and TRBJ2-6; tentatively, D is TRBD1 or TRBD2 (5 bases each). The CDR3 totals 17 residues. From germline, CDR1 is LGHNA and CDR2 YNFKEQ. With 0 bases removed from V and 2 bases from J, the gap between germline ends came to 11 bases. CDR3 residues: CASSQDLLGAGANVLTF. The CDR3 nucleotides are TGTGCCAGCAGCCAAGATTTATTGGGGGCTGGGGCCAACGTCCTGACTTTC.

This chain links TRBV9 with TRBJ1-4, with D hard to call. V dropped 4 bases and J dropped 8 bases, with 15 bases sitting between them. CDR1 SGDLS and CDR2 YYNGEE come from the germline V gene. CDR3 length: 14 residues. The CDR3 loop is CASSFKGEREKLFF. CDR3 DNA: TGTGCCAGCAGCTTTAAGGGTGAGAGGGAAAAACTGTTTTTT. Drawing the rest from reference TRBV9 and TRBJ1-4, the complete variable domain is DSGVTQTPKHLITATGQRVTLRCSPRSGDLSVYWYQQSLDQGLQFLIQYYNGEERAKGNILERFSAQQFPDLHSELNLSSLELGDSALYFCASSFKGEREKLFFGSGTQLSVL.

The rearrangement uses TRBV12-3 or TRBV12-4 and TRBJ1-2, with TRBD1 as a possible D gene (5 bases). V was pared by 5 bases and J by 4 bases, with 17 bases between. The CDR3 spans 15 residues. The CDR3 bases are TGTGCCAGCAGTGCCCACGGGGGAGGAAGCTATGGCTACACCTTC. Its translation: CASSAHGGGSYGYTF.

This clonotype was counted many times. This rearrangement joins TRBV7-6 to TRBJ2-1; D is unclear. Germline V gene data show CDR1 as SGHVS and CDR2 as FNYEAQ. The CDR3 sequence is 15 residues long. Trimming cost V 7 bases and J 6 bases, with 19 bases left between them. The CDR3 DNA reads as TGTGCCAGCACCGTCATGGCGGCCACCCTCAATGAGCAGTTCTTC. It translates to CASTVMAATLNEQFF. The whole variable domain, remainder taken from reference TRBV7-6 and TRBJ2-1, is GAGVSQSPRYKVTKRGQDVALRCDPISGHVSLYWYRQALGQGPEFLTYFNYEAQQDKSGLPNDRFSAERPEGSISTLTIQRTEQRDSAMYRCASTVMAATLNEQFFGPGTRLTVL.

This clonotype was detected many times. CDR3 bases: TGTGCCACCAGTGCCCTCGCTAGCACAGATACGCAGTATTTT. Protein: CATSALASTDTQYF. The chain combines TRBV24-1 with TRBJ2-3, with no clear D. The CDR3 contains 14 residues. Deletions cut 5 bases from V and 0 bases from J, with 8 bases between. CDR1 and CDR2 (germline): KGHDR, SFDVKD.

CDR3 nucleotide sequence: TGTGCCAGCAGTTACGCGGACAGGGACTTTACTGGGGCCAACGTCCTGACTTTC. The encoded protein is CASSYADRDFTGANVLTF. The rearrangement uses TRBV6-5 and TRBJ2-6; 8 bases fit TRBD1. CDR3 length equals 18 residues. CDR1 and CDR2 (germline): MNHEY, SVGAGI. The ends lost 2 bases at V and 2 bases at J; junction bases unmatched: 8.

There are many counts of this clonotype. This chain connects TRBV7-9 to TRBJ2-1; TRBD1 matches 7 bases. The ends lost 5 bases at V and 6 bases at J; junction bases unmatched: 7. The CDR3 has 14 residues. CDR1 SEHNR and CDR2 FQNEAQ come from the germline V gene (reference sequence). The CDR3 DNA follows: TGTGCCAGCAGCCCCCCCGACAGGGTCAATGAGCAGTTCTTC. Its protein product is CASSPPDRVNEQFF.

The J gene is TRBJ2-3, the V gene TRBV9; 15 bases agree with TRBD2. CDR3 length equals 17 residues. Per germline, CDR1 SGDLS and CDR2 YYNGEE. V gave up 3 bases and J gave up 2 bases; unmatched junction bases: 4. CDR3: CASSGGLAGGNTDTQYF. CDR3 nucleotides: TGTGCCAGCAGCGGTGGACTAGCGGGGGGGAACACAGATACGCAGTATTTT.

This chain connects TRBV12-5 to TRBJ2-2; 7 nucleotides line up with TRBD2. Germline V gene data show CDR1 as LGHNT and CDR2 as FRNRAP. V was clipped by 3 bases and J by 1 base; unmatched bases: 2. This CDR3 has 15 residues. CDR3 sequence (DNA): TGTGCTAGTGGTTTCACGGGAGGGAACACCGGGGAGCTGTTTTTT. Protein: CASGFTGGNTGELFF.

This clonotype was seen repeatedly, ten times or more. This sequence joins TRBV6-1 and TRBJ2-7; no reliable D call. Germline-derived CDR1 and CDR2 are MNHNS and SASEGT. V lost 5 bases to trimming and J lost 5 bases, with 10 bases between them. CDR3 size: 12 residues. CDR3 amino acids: CASSSRKDEQYF. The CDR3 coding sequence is TGTGCCAGCAGTTCCCGGAAGGACGAGCAGTACTTC.

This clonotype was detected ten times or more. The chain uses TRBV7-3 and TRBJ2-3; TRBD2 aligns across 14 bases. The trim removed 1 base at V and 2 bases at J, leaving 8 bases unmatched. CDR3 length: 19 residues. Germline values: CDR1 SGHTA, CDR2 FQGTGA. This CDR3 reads CASSLRGLAGAGLTDTQYF. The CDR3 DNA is TGTGCCAGCAGCTTAAGGGGACTAGCGGGGGCCGGGCTCACAGATACGCAGTATTTT. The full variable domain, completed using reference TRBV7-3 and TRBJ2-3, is GAGVSQTPSNKVTEKGKYVELRCDPISGHTALYWYRQSLGQGPEFLIYFQGTGAADDSGLPNDRFFAVRPEGSVSTLKIQRTERGDSAVYLCASSLRGLAGAGLTDTQYFGPGTRLTVL.

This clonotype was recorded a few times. The CDR3 is CASSSPRTGPPYEQYF. The CDR3 DNA follows: TGTGCCAGCAGTTCCCCCCGGACAGGACCCCCCTACGAGCAGTACTTC. The J gene is TRBJ2-7, the V gene TRBV6-6; 7 bases are a match to TRBD1. Germline V CDR1 and CDR2: MNHNY, SVGAGI (reference sequence). J lost 2 bases, V lost 4 bases, and 11 bases had no gene match. The CDR3 sequence is 16 residues long.

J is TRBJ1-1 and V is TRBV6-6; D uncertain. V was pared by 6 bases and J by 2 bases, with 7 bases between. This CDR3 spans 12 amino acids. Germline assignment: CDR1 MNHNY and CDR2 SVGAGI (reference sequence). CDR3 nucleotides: TGTGCCAGCAGCGCAGGAAACACTGAAGCTTTCTTT. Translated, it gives CASSAGNTEAFF.

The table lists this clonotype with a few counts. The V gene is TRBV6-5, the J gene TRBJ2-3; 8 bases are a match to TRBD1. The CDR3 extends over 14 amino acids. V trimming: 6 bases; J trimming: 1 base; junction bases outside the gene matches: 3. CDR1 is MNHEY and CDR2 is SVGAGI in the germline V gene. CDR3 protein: CASRPGQGTDTQYF. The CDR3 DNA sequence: TGTGCCAGCAGACCGGGACAGGGCACAGATACGCAGTATTTT.

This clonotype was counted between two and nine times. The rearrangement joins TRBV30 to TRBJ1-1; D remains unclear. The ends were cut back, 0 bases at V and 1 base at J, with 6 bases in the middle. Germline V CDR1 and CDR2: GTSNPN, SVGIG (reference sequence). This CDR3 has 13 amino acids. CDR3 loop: CAWSVSRNTEAFF. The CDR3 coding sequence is TGTGCCTGGAGTGTATCCAGGAACACTGAAGCTTTCTTT.